Listed below are T cell receptor beta chains from one sample, sequenced in a study of shared clonotypes between healthy human individuals. Sequencing used immunoSEQ multiplex PCR; TCRdb keeps in-frame clones, though not all of them. The sample holds millions of clones; around 95% are singletons and the top ten take roughly 0.13%. The sample comprised naive CD4+ T cells sorted from blood. The receptors derive from a man aged 18 to 30 in good health. The CDR3 runs from the conserved cysteine through the conserved F or W. A D gene is named only where the DNA matches it firmly. Rows may omit the clone size; those that give it use once, few, many or a size class.

j_call	d_call	cdr3_length	clone_size	v_call	cdr3_nt	cdr3_aa
TRBJ2-5	.	14	.	TRBV6-1	TGTGCCAGCAAGGAGGGGGCCTACCAAGAGACCCAGTACTTC	CASKEGAYQETQYF
TRBJ1-1	.	13	.	TRBV7-9	TGTGCCAGCAGCTTAGTAAGTGGCACTGAAGCTTTCTTT	CASSLVSGTEAFF
TRBJ2-5	.	13	.	TRBV19	TGTGCCAGTAGTATAGGGGACGGAGAGACCCAGTACTTC	CASSIGDGETQYF
TRBJ1-1	.	14	.	TRBV4-2	TGTGCCAGCAGCCCGCAGGGTTTGAACACTGAAGCTTTCTTT	CASSPQGLNTEAFF
TRBJ1-4	.	13	.	TRBV30	TGTGCCTGGAGTAGAGGCCAGGGGGAAAAACTGTTTTTT	CAWSRGQGEKLFF
TRBJ1-3	TRBD1	16	.	TRBV5-4	TGTGCCAGCAGCTTTGGGGACAGCCGCTCTGGAAACACCATATATTTT	CASSFGDSRSGNTIYF
TRBJ1-1	.	13	.	TRBV11-2	TGTGCCAGCAGCTTAACAACAGTCACTGAAGCTTTCTTT	CASSLTTVTEAFF
TRBJ2-5	TRBD2	18	.	TRBV15	TGTGCCACCAGCAGGGACCTACCGGGACTAGCGGTTCAAGAGACCCAGTACTTC	CATSRDLPGLAVQETQYF
TRBJ1-6	.	14	.	TRBV30	TGTGCCTGGAGTGTGGCAGGAGGAAATTCACCCCTCCACTTT	CAWSVAGGNSPLHF
TRBJ2-2	TRBD1	16	.	TRBV11-3	TGTGCCAGCAGCCCCGGACAGGGCAGTGTGGCCGGGGAGCTGTTTTTT	CASSPGQGSVAGELFF
TRBJ2-7	TRBD2	16	.	TRBV9	TGTGCCAGCAGCGTCACCGGGACTAGCGGGACCTACGAGCAGTACTTC	CASSVTGTSGTYEQYF
TRBJ1-4	TRBD1	14	.	TRBV10-3	TGTGCCATCAGTGCCGGGACAGGGGTTGAAAAACTGTTTTTT	CAISAGTGVEKLFF
TRBJ1-3	.	15	.	TRBV6-1	TGTGCCAGCAGTGAGGGCGGGAGCTCTGGAAACACCATATATTTT	CASSEGGSSGNTIYF
TRBJ1-1	.	13	.	TRBV2	TGTGCCAGCAGTGAACGAAGGACCACTGAAGCTTTCTTT	CASSERRTTEAFF
TRBJ2-6	TRBD1	16	.	TRBV29-1	TGCAGCGTTGGTGCAGGGGGCACAACTGGGGCCAACGTCCTGACTTTC	CSVGAGGTTGANVLTF
TRBJ2-3	.	13	.	TRBV12-5	TGTGCTAGTGGTTTGGTCCTGGCAGATACGCAGTATTTT	CASGLVLADTQYF
TRBJ2-7	.	14	.	TRBV2	TGTGCCAGCAGTGAAGCGCTGGCGTCTTACGAGCAGTACTTC	CASSEALASYEQYF
TRBJ2-7	.	15	.	TRBV5-4	TGTGCCAGCAGCTTTCGGCCATCCCCTTCCTACGAGCAGTACTTC	CASSFRPSPSYEQYF
TRBJ2-7	TRBD2	19	.	TRBV18	TGTGCCAGCTCACCTCCCCCCGGGACTAGCGGGAGCAGGCTCTACGAGCAGTACTTC	CASSPPPGTSGSRLYEQYF
TRBJ2-2	TRBD2	17	.	TRBV28	TGTGCCAGCAGTTTGTATCCCGCGGGGGGGAAAGCCGGGGAGCTGTTTTTT	CASSLYPAGGKAGELFF
TRBJ1-1	TRBD1	17	.	TRBV27	TGTGCCAGCAGTTCCCGGACAGGGCCGGTCATGAACACTGAAGCTTTCTTT	CASSSRTGPVMNTEAFF
TRBJ1-1	TRBD1	13	.	TRBV19	TGTGCCACGAGAGAGGGGGCTTTCACTGAAGCTTTCTTT	CATREGAFTEAFF
TRBJ2-5	.	13	.	TRBV5-1	TGCGCCAGCAGCCCGGGTAGTACGGAGACCCAGTACTTC	CASSPGSTETQYF
TRBJ1-4	.	13	.	TRBV6-1	TGTGCCAGCCAAAGGGGCCCGATGGAAAAACTGTTTTTT	CASQRGPMEKLFF
TRBJ2-3	.	16	once	TRBV7-3	TGTGCCAGCAGCCCACCTCGAAGGGGGTCCACAGATACGCAGTATTTT	CASSPPRRGSTDTQYF
TRBJ1-4	.	12	once	TRBV11-2	TGTGCCAGCAGCTCCCAGGGGGAAAAACTGTTTTTT	CASSSQGEKLFF
TRBJ1-3	TRBD1	16	.	TRBV19	TGTGCCAGTAAATCCGGGACAGAGATCTCTGGAAACACCATATATTTT	CASKSGTEISGNTIYF
TRBJ2-1	TRBD2	12	.	TRBV2	TGTGCCAGCACGGAGAGCGGGATTGAGCAGTTCTTC	CASTESGIEQFF
TRBJ1-1	TRBD1	13	.	TRBV19	TGTGCCAGTAGAGACAGGGAGAAGACTGAAGCTTTCTTT	CASRDREKTEAFF
TRBJ1-2	TRBD1	12	few	TRBV10-3	TGTGCCACTACGGACAGGGTTGATGGCTACACCTTC	CATTDRVDGYTF
TRBJ2-1	.	13	.	TRBV7-2	TGTGCCAGCAGCTTAGGTAGTGTAGATGAGCAGTTCTTC	CASSLGSVDEQFF
TRBJ2-7	.	15	once	TRBV6-6	TGTGCCAGCAGTTACTCGGTGGGAGCGGGCTACGAGCAGTACTTC	CASSYSVGAGYEQYF
TRBJ1-5	TRBD1	18	.	TRBV11-1	TGTGCCAGCAGCTCCTATCGACCGACAGGGGAGGGGAATCAGCCCCAGCATTTT	CASSSYRPTGEGNQPQHF
TRBJ1-3	.	14	.	TRBV7-9	TGTGCCAGCAGCCACGACGGGACTGGAAACACCATATATTTT	CASSHDGTGNTIYF
TRBJ1-1	TRBD1	14	.	TRBV6-5	TGTGCCAGCAGTTGGACAGGGTTTGACACTGAAGCTTTCTTT	CASSWTGFDTEAFF
TRBJ1-1	.	13	.	TRBV29-1	TGCAGCGTTGAAGGCAGAATGAACACTGAAGCTTTCTTT	CSVEGRMNTEAFF
TRBJ2-7	.	15	.	TRBV28	TGTGCCAGCAGTTTGTTGTCCACCGCCACCTACGAGCAGTACTTC	CASSLLSTATYEQYF
TRBJ2-7	.	11	once	TRBV11-2	TGTGCCAGCAGCTCAGGGGTCGAGCAGTACTTC	CASSSGVEQYF
TRBJ1-1	TRBD1	15	.	TRBV5-8	TGTGCCAGCAGCTTGTACAGGGGTATGAGCACTGAAGCTTTCTTT	CASSLYRGMSTEAFF
TRBJ2-7	.	14	.	TRBV7-2	TGTGCCAGCAGCTCGTCCGGGCCTTGGCACGAGCAGTACTTC	CASSSSGPWHEQYF
TRBJ2-7	.	12	.	TRBV2	TGTGCCAGCAAATACGGGGGCTACGAGCAGTACTTC	CASKYGGYEQYF
TRBJ1-4	TRBD1	16	.	TRBV5-6	TGTGCCAGCAGCATTGGACAGGGGAGGGCTAATGAAAAACTGTTTTTT	CASSIGQGRANEKLFF